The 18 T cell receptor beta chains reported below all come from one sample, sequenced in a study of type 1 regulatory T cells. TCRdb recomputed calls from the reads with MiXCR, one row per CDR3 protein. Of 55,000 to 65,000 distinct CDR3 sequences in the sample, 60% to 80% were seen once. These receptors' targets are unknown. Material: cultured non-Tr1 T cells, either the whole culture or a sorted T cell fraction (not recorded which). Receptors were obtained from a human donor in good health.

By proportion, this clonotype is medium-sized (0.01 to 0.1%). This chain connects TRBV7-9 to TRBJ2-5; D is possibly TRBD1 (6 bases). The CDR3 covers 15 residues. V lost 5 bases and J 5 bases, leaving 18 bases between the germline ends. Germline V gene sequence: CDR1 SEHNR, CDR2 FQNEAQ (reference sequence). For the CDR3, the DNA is TGTGCCAGCAGCCAGGGACAACATGATGGGGAGACCCAGTACTTC. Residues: CASSQGQHDGETQYF.

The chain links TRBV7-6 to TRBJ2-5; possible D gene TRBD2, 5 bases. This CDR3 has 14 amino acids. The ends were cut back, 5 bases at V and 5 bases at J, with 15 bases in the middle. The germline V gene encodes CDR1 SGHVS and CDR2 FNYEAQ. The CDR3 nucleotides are TGTGCCAGCAGCCGCCTCCCCCGGGGTGAGACCCAGTACTTC. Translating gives CASSRLPRGETQYF.

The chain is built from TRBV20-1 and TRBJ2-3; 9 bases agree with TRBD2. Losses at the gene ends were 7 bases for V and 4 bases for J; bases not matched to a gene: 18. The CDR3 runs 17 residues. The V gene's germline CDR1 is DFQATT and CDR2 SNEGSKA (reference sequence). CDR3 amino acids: CSVRALEGGRASDTQYF. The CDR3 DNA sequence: TGCAGTGTTAGGGCCCTCGAGGGCGGGAGGGCTTCAGATACGCAGTATTTT.

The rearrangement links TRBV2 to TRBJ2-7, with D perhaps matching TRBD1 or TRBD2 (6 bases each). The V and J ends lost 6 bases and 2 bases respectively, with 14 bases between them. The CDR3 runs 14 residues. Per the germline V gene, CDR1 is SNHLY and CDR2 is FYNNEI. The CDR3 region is CASRGGAGTYEQYF. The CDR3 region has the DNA TGTGCCAGCAGGGGGGGCGCTGGGACCTACGAGCAGTACTTC.

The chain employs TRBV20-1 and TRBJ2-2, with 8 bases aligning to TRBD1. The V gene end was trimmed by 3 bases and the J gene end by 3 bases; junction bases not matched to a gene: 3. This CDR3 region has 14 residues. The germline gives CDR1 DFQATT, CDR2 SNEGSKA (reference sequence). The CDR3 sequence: CSASRTGHTGELFF. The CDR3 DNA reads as TGCAGTGCTAGCAGGACAGGGCACACCGGGGAGCTGTTTTTT.

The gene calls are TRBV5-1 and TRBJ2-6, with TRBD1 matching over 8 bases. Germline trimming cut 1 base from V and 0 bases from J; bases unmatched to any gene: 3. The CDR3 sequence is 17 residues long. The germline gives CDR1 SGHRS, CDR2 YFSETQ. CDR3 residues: CASSLRTGPSGANVLTF. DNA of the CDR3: TGCGCCAGCAGCTTGCGGACAGGGCCCTCTGGGGCCAACGTCCTGACTTTC.

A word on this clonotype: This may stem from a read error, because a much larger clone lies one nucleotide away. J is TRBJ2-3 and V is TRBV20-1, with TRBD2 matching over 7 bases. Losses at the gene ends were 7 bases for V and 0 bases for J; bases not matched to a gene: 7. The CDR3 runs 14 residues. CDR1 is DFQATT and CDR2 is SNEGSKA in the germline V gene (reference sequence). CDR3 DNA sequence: TGCAGTGATGTGCCGGGAGGAAGCACAGATACGCAGTATTTT. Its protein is CSDVPGGSTDTQYF.

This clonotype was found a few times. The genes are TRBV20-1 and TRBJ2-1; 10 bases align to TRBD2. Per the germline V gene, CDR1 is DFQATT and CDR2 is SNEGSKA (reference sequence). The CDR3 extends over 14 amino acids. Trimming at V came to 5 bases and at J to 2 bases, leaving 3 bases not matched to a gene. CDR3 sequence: CSAATSGTYNEQFF. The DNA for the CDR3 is TGCAGTGCTGCAACTAGCGGGACCTACAATGAGCAGTTCTTC.

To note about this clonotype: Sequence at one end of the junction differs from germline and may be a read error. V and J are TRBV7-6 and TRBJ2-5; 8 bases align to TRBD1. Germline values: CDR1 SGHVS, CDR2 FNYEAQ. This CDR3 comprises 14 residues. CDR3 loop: CANSDGQGGETQYF. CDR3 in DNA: TGTGCCAACAGCGATGGACAGGGCGGCGAGACCCAGTACTTC.

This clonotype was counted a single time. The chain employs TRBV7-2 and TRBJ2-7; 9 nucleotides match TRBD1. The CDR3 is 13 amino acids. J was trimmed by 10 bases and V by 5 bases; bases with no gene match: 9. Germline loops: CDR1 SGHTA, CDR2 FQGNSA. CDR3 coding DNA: TGTGCCAGCAGCGCGCTGGACAGGGGCCTACAGTACTTC. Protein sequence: CASSALDRGLQYF.

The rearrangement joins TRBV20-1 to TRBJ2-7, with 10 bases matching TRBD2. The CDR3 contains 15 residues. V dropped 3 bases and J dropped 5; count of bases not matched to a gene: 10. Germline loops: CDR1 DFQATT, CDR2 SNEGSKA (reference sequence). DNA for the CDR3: TGCAGTGCTAGGGCTAGCGGGAGACTGTTGGACGAGCAGTACTTC. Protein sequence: CSARASGRLLDEQYF.

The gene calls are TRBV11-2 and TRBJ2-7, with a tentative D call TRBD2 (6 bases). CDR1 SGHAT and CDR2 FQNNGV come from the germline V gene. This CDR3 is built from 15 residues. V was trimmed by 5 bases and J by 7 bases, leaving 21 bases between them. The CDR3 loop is CASSPSQDYPGEQYF. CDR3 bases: TGTGCCAGCAGCCCTAGTCAGGACTATCCGGGTGAGCAGTACTTC.

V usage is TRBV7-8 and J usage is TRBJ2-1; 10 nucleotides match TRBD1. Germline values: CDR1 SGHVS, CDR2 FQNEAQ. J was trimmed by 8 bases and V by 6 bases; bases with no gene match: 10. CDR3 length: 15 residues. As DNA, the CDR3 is TGTGCCAGCAGTTTACGCCGGGACAGGGGCCATGAGCAGTTCTTC. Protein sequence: CASSLRRDRGHEQFF.

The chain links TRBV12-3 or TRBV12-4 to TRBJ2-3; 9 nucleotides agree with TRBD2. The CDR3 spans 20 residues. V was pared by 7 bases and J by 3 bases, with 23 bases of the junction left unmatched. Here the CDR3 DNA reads TGTGCCAGCACCCGCAGGGCATTCTTGCGGGAGGGCATGGTGACAGATACGCAGTATTTT. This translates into CASTRRAFLREGMVTDTQYF.

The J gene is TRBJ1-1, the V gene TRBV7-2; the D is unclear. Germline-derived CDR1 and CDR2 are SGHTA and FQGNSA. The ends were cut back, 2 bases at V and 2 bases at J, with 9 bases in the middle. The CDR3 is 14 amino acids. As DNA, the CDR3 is TGTGCCAGCAGCTTATCCCATACCAACACTGAAGCTTTCTTT. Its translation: CASSLSHTNTEAFF.

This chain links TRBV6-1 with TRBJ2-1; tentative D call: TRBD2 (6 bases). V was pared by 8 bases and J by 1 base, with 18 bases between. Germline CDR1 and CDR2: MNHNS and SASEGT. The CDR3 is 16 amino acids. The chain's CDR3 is CASFNGLARSYNEQFF. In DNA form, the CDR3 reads TGTGCCAGCTTCAACGGTCTAGCGCGTTCCTACAATGAGCAGTTCTTC.

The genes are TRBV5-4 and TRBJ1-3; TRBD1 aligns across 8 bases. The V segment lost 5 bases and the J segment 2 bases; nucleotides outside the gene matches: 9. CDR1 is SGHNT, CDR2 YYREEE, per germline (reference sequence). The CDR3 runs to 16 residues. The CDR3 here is CASSMDRERTGNTIYF. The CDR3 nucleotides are TGTGCCAGCAGTATGGACAGGGAACGGACTGGAAACACCATATATTTT. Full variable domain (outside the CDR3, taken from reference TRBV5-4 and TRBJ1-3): ETGVTQSPTHLIKTRGQQVTLRCSSQSGHNTVSWYQQALGQGPQFIFQYYREEENGRGNFPPRFSGLQFPNYSSELNVNALELDDSALYLCASSMDRERTGNTIYFGEGSWLTVV.

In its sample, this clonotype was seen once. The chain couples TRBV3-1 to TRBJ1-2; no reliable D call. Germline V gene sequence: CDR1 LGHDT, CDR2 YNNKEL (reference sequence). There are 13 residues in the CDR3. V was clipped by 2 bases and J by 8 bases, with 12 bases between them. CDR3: CASSQIRSRGYTF. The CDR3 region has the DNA TGTGCCAGCAGCCAAATCAGGTCCCGGGGCTACACCTTC.